The 18 T cell receptor beta chains given below trace back to one sample, sequenced in a study of beta chain features in type 1 diabetes. Investigators reverse transcribed all isolated RNA, so they sequenced expressed TCRB transcripts. Sequencing used immunoSEQ multiplex PCR; TCRdb keeps in-frame clones, though not all of them. The sample comprises approximately 400,000 clones, about 15% of which are singletons, and roughly 0.019% rests with the top ten. Material for sequencing was naive CD4+ T cells from blood. These TCRs come from a young woman in good health.

The gene calls are TRBV7-2 and TRBJ2-3, with D hard to call. This CDR3 is built from 15 residues. CDR1 is SGHTA, CDR2 FQGNSA, per germline. The V gene lost 1 base and the J gene lost 1 base, with 9 bases spanning the gap. The DNA for the CDR3 is TGTGCCAGCAGCTTAGGGGTCCAGGGCACAGATACGCAGTATTTT. Its protein is CASSLGVQGTDTQYF.

This clone was seen more than once but under ten times. The chain links TRBV29-1 to TRBJ1-1, with 7 bases aligning to TRBD1. The CDR3 consists of 14 residues. Germline V CDR1 and CDR2: SQVTM, ANQGSEA. V lost 6 bases to trimming and J lost 0 bases; unmatched junction nucleotides: 7. CDR3 loop: CSVLGQAMNTEAFF. CDR3 nucleotide sequence: TGCAGCGTCCTAGGACAGGCAATGAACACTGAAGCTTTCTTT.

This clone was detected a few times. V usage is TRBV5-1 and J usage is TRBJ2-5; tentative D call: TRBD1 (5 bases). Germline V gene lookup returns CDR1 SGHRS and CDR2 YFSETQ. Trimming stripped 2 bases from V and 0 bases from J, with 8 bases between. This CDR3 has 14 amino acids. CDR3 region: CASSFGADQETQYF. For the CDR3, the DNA is TGCGCCAGCAGCTTTGGGGCCGACCAAGAGACCCAGTACTTC.

The table lists this clone with a few counts. The chain carries TRBV4-2 and TRBJ2-1; TRBD2 agrees at 9 bases. The junction had 8 bases not matched to a gene; V was cut back by 1 base and J by 10 bases. Looked up from germline, CDR1 is LGHNA and CDR2 is YNFKEQ. The CDR3 contains 15 residues. CDR3 bases: TGTGCCAGCAGCCAAGTATTAGCGGGAGCGAGGGAGCAGTTCTTC. It is translated as CASSQVLAGAREQFF.

The chain joins TRBV4-3 to TRBJ2-7; D gene ambiguous. Trimming took off 0 bases at V and 2 bases at J, with 11 bases between the two ends. The CDR3 consists of 15 residues. In germline, CDR1 is LGHNA, CDR2 YSLEER. The CDR3 region has the DNA TGCGCCAGCAGCCAAGATTTCGGAGCCACCTACGAGCAGTACTTC. Protein: CASSQDFGATYEQYF.

Only a few counts were recorded for this clone. V usage is TRBV28 and J usage is TRBJ2-3; 7 bases map to TRBD2. Germline CDR1 and CDR2: MDHEN and SYDVKM. The CDR3 length is 13 residues. The ends lost 7 bases at V and 2 bases at J; junction bases unmatched: 3. The CDR3 DNA follows: TGTGCCAGCATGGGGGGGATCACAGATACGCAGTATTTT. Protein product: CASMGGITDTQYF.

The chain is built from TRBV6-5 and TRBJ1-5, with 7 bases fitting TRBD1. The ends lost 6 bases at V and 0 bases at J; junction bases unmatched: 5. The V gene's germline CDR1 is MNHEY and CDR2 SVGAGI. The CDR3 runs to 15 residues. DNA for the CDR3: TGTGCCAGCAGCCTGACAGGGCATAGCAATCAGCCCCAGCATTTT. Translating it yields CASSLTGHSNQPQHF.

This clone was picked up a small number of times. V and J are TRBV7-2 and TRBJ2-2; D might be TRBD2 (5 bases). The CDR3 runs 16 residues. The germline V gene has CDR1 SGHTA and CDR2 FQGNSA. The germline V and J ends were trimmed by 3 bases and 5 bases, with 16 bases remaining between them. Written as DNA, the CDR3 is TGTGCCAGCAGCTTCGGTAGTCGGGGAAGAACCGGGGAGCTGTTTTTT. Residues: CASSFGSRGRTGELFF.

The chain carries TRBV4-3 and TRBJ2-7; possibly TRBD2 for D (6 bases). In germline, CDR1 is LGHNA, CDR2 YSLEER. The V and J ends lost 1 base and 5 bases respectively, with 15 bases between them. The CDR3 covers 15 residues. CDR3 sequence (DNA): TGCGCCAGCAGCCAAGTATCAACGGGGGACCACGAGCAGTACTTC. Residues: CASSQVSTGDHEQYF.

This clone has more than one count but fewer than ten. The same CDR3 is also encoded by other DNA sequences in this sample. The chain combines TRBV29-1 with TRBJ1-1, with TRBD1 as a possible D gene (5 bases). V was trimmed by 7 bases and J by 0 bases, leaving 12 bases between them. This CDR3 contains 13 residues. Germline V gene data show CDR1 as SQVTM and CDR2 as ANQGSEA. The CDR3 reads CSAAGQLNTEAFF. The DNA of the CDR3 is TGCAGCGCCGCGGGGCAGTTGAACACTGAAGCTTTCTTT.

The V gene is TRBV5-1, the J gene TRBJ2-3; 9 bases align to TRBD1. J gave up 1 base and V 5 bases, and 2 bases lay outside the gene matches. The germline V gene has CDR1 SGHRS and CDR2 YFSETQ. The CDR3 extends over 14 amino acids. In DNA, the CDR3 is TGCGCCAGCAGGAGGACAGGGGGCACAGATACGCAGTATTTT. Its translation: CASRRTGGTDTQYF.

The rearrangement uses TRBV7-8 and TRBJ2-5; no clear D. CDR3 length: 13 amino acids. Germline values: CDR1 SGHVS, CDR2 FQNEAQ. Trimming left V 7 bases short and J 5 bases short, with 14 bases between. Here the CDR3 reads CASTPSRMETQYF. CDR3 DNA: TGTGCCAGCACCCCCTCCAGGATGGAGACCCAGTACTTC.

The genes are TRBV19 and TRBJ2-7; maybe TRBD2 (5 bases). The CDR3 sequence is 15 residues long. Germline V lookup: CDR1 LNHDA, CDR2 SQIVND (reference sequence). V gave up 3 bases and J gave up 1 base, with 13 bases separating them. The CDR3 loop is CASSIRVEASYEQYF. The CDR3 coding sequence is TGTGCCAGTAGTATTCGAGTGGAGGCATCCTACGAGCAGTACTTC.

This chain uses TRBV11-2 with TRBJ2-4; 7 bases agree with TRBD1. This CDR3 is 16 amino acids long. Germline lookup yields CDR1 SGHAT and CDR2 FQNNGV. V gave up 5 bases and J gave up 0 bases; unmatched junction bases: 7. CDR3 sequence reads: CASSSGQVLAKNIQYF. In DNA form, the CDR3 reads TGTGCCAGCAGCAGCGGACAGGTTTTAGCCAAAAACATTCAGTACTTC.

This clone was counted between two and nine times. The V and J genes are TRBV5-4 and TRBJ2-1; a possible D gene is TRBD1 (6 bases). Germline CDR1 and CDR2: SGHNT and YYREEE (reference sequence). The CDR3 has 15 residues. The V end lost 4 bases, the J end lost 3 bases, and 14 bases lay between the germline ends. The CDR3 DNA follows: TGTGCCAGCAGCGTCCAGGGGCGAATCTACAATGAGCAGTTCTTC. Translation gives CASSVQGRIYNEQFF.

This clone turned up a few times. V is TRBV30 and J is TRBJ2-7; TRBD1 agrees at 7 bases. The CDR3 is made up of 12 amino acids. Trimming at V came to 5 bases and at J to 3 bases, leaving 4 bases not matched to a gene. CDR1 is GTSNPN, CDR2 SVGIG, per germline (reference sequence). CDR3 protein: CAWDRDSYEQYF. The CDR3 DNA sequence: TGTGCCTGGGACCGGGACAGCTACGAGCAGTACTTC.

The rearrangement uses TRBV11-2 and TRBJ2-2, with 8 bases matching TRBD1. V shed 4 bases and J 5 bases; nucleotides not matched to a gene: 6. Germline V CDR1 and CDR2: SGHAT, FQNNGV. This CDR3 contains 15 residues. For the CDR3, the DNA is TGTGCCAGCAGCTCGGGGCAGGGGGCGACCGGGGAGCTGTTTTTT. Amino acid sequence: CASSSGQGATGELFF.

This chain connects TRBV15 to TRBJ2-7; 9 positions agree with TRBD2. In germline, CDR1 is LNHNV, CDR2 YYDKDF (reference sequence). Germline trimming cut 1 base from V and 3 bases from J; bases unmatched to any gene: 4. The CDR3 sequence is 15 residues long. CDR3 DNA sequence: TGTGCCACCAGCAGAGTCGGTAGCGGGAGCTACGAGCAGTACTTC. Translation: CATSRVGSGSYEQYF.